This passage covers 8 T cell receptor beta chains from one sample sequenced in a study of T cell responses to AZD1222 COVID-19 vaccine. The data were produced by immunoSEQ multiplex PCR, yet TCRdb's version contains in-frame clones alone and is incomplete. This table has about 220,000 clones, approximately 94% appearing once. The starting material was peripheral blood, obtained on day 0 of MenACWY control vaccination. Receptor source: an adult in good health.

The chain carries TRBV7-3 and TRBJ2-3, with D hard to call. The V gene lost 5 bases and the J gene lost 2 bases, with 11 bases spanning the gap. Germline-derived CDR1 and CDR2 are SGHTA and FQGTGA. The CDR3 length is 14 residues. The CDR3 DNA follows: TGTGCCAGCAGCCCGCAGAGGCACACAGATACGCAGTATTTT. This codes for CASSPQRHTDTQYF.

This clone was observed once. This rearrangement joins TRBV28 to TRBJ1-4; no definite D call. This CDR3 has 18 residues. V was pared by 7 bases and J by 0 bases, with 21 bases between. Germline V gene lookup returns CDR1 MDHEN and CDR2 SYDVKM. DNA for the CDR3: TGTGCCAGCACAACCAGGCGCGGCAGGCTTGCAACTAATGAAAAACTGTTTTTT. Residues: CASTTRRGRLATNEKLFF.

This clone was seen just once. V is TRBV5-1 and J is TRBJ1-6; 8 positions match TRBD1. This CDR3 contains 15 residues. The J segment lost 7 bases and the V segment lost 3 bases, leaving 6 bases of the junction unmatched. Germline V gene sequence: CDR1 SGHRS, CDR2 YFSETQ. The CDR3 DNA is TGCGCCAGCAGCTCCCAGGGGGCCGGGAATTCACCCCTCCACTTT. This encodes CASSSQGAGNSPLHF.

The V gene is TRBV30, the J gene TRBJ1-2; no reliable D call. Between the trimmed V and J ends, which lost 0 bases and 1 base, there was a span of 9 bases. The germline V gene has CDR1 GTSNPN and CDR2 SVGIG (reference sequence). The CDR3 length is 14 residues. CDR3 protein: CAWSVRGSNYGYTF. DNA of the CDR3: TGTGCCTGGAGTGTACGGGGAAGTAACTATGGCTACACCTTC. Supplemented by reference TRBV30 and TRBJ1-2, the full variable domain reads SQTIHQWPATLVQPVGSPLSLECTVEGTSNPNLYWYRQAAGRGLQLLFYSVGIGQISSEVPQNLSASRPQDRQFILSSKKLLLSDSGFYLCAWSVRGSNYGYTFGSGTRLTVV.

CDR3 in amino acids: CASSLGHGSYTF. Written as DNA, the CDR3 is TGTGCCAGCAGCCTTGGTCACGGTAGCTACACCTTC. This chain connects TRBV5-4 to TRBJ1-2; D gene unclear. Germline CDR1 and CDR2: SGHNT and YYREEE (reference sequence). V lost 4 bases to trimming and J lost 9 bases, with 13 bases between them. The CDR3 spans 12 residues.

This chain links TRBV5-4 with TRBJ1-2; D not resolved. Trimming stripped 0 bases from V and 1 base from J, with 10 bases between. Germline values: CDR1 SGHNT, CDR2 YYREEE (reference sequence). The CDR3 loop spans 15 amino acids. The CDR3 nucleotides are TGTGCCAGCAGCTTGGACAGAATAAATAACTATGGCTACACCTTC. Translated: CASSLDRINNYGYTF.

The chain carries TRBV28 and TRBJ1-1; possible D gene TRBD1, 5 bases. Looked up from germline, CDR1 is MDHEN and CDR2 is SYDVKM. The V and J ends lost 6 bases and 0 bases respectively, with 8 bases between them. The CDR3 is 13 amino acids. DNA of the CDR3: TGTGCCAGCAGGGGGGTCATGAACACTGAAGCTTTCTTT. It specifies CASRGVMNTEAFF.

This clone was seen only once. V usage is TRBV19 and J usage is TRBJ1-3; TRBD1 might be the D (6 bases). The CDR3 is made up of 14 amino acids. Between the trimmed V and J ends, which lost 6 bases and 5 bases, there was a span of 14 bases. The germline CDR1 and CDR2 sequences are LNHDA and SQIVND (reference sequence). CDR3 sequence reads: CASSLGGARNTIYF. The CDR3, as DNA: TGTGCCAGTAGCCTGGGGGGCGCGAGAAACACCATATATTTT.